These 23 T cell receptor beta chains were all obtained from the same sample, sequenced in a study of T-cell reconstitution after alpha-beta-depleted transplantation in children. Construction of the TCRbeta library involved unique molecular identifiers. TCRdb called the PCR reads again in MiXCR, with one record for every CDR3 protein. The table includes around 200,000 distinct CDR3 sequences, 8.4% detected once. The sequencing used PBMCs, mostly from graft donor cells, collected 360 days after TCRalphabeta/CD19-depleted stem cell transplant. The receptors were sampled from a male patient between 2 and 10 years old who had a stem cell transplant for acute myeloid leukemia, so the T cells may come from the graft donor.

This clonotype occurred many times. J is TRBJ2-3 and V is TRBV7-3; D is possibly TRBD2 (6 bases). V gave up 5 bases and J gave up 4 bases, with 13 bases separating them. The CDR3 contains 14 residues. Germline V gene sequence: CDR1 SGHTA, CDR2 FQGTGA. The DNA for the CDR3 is TGTGCCAGCAGCGTAGAGCGGGCCTCAGATACGCAGTATTTT. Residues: CASSVERASDTQYF.

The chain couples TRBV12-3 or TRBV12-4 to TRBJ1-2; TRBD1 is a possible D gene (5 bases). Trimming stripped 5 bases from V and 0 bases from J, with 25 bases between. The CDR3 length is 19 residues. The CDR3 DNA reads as TGTGCCAGCAGTCCCAACAAGGGGCGGAGGTCGTCCGCTAACTATGGCTACACCTTC. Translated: CASSPNKGRRSSANYGYTF.

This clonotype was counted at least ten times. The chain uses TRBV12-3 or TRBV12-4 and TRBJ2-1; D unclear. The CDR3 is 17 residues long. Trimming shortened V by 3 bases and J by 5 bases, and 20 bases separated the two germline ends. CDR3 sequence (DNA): TGTGCCAGCAGTTTGCCACTGACGTCTGCTCTAGACAATGAGCAGTTCTTC. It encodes CASSLPLTSALDNEQFF.

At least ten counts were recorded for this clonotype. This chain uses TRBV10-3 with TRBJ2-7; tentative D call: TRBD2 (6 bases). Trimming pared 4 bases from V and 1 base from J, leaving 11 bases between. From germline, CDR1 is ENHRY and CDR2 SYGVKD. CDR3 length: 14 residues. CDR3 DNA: TGTGCCATCAGTGTCGGCGGGGATTCCTACGAGCAGTACTTC. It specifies CAISVGGDSYEQYF.

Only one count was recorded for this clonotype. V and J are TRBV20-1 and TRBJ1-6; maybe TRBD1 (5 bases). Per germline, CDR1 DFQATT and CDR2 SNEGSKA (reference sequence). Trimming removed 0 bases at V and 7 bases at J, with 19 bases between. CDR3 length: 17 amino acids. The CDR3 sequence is CSARDGDPPEGNSPLHF. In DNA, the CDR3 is TGCAGTGCTAGAGATGGGGACCCACCGGAGGGAAATTCACCCCTCCACTTT.

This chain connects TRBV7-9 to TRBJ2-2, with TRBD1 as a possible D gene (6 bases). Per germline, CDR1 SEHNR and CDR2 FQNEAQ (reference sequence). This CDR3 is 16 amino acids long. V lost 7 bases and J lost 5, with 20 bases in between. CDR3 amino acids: CASTPRLQGYTGELFF. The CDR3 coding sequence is TGTGCCAGCACCCCCCGTTTGCAGGGGTATACCGGGGAGCTGTTTTTT.

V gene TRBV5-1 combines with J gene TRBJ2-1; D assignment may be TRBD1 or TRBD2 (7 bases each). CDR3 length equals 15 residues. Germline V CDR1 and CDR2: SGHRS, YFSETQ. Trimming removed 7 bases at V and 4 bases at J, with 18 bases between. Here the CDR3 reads CASRPGGGQYNEQFF. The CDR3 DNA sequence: TGCGCCAGCCGCCCAGGGGGGGGCCAATACAATGAGCAGTTCTTC.

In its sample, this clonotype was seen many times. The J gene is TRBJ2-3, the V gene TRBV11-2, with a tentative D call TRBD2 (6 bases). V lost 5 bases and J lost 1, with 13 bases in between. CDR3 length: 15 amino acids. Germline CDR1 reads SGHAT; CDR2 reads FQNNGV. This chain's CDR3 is CASSRLEGGTDTQYF. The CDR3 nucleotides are TGTGCCAGCAGCAGACTAGAGGGTGGCACAGATACGCAGTATTTT.

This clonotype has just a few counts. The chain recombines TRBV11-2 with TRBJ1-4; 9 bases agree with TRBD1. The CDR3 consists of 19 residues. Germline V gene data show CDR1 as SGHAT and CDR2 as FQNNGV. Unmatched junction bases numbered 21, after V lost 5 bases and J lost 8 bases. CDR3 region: CASSPRKGQKQGAPEKLFF. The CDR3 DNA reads TGTGCCAGCAGCCCACGGAAGGGCCAAAAACAGGGGGCGCCGGAAAAACTGTTTTTT.

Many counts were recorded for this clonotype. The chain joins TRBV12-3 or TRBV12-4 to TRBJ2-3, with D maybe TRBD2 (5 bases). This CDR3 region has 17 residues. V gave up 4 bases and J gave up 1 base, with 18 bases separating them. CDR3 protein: CASSSKRSGIGTDTQYF. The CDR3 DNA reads TGTGCCAGCAGTTCGAAACGGTCGGGGATCGGCACAGATACGCAGTATTTT.

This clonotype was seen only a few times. DNA for the CDR3: TGTGCCAGCTCACCACTCAGGGACACCGAGCAGTACGTC. Translated, it gives CASSPLRDTEQYV. This chain links TRBV18 with TRBJ2-7, with a tentative D call TRBD1 (6 bases). V was shortened by 1 base and J by 6 bases, with 10 bases between the two germline ends. This CDR3 is 13 amino acids long. Germline V gene sequence: CDR1 KGHSH, CDR2 LQKENI.

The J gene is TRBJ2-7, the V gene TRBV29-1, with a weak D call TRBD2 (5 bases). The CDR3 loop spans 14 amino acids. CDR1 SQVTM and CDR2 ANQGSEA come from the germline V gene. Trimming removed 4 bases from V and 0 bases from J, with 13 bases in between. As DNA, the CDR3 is TGCAGCGTTGCTGGCGGACTTAGCTCCTACGAGCAGTACTTC. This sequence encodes CSVAGGLSSYEQYF.

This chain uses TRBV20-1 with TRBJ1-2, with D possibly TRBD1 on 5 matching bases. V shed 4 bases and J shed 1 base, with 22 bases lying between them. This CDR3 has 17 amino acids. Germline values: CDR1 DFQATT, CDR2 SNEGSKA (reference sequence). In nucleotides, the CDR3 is TGCAGTGCTACTAGCCTAAAATCAGGGATCGATAACTATGGCTACACCTTC. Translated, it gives CSATSLKSGIDNYGYTF.

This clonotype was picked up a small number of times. CDR3 region: CASSQDLQGGTETQYF. The CDR3 bases are TGCGCCAGCAGCCAAGATTTACAGGGGGGTACAGAGACCCAGTACTTC. The gene calls are TRBV4-3 and TRBJ2-5, with 8 nucleotides matching TRBD1. In germline, CDR1 is LGHNA, CDR2 YSLEER. The CDR3 contains 16 residues. Trimming removed 0 bases from V and 4 bases from J; junction bases left unmatched: 7.

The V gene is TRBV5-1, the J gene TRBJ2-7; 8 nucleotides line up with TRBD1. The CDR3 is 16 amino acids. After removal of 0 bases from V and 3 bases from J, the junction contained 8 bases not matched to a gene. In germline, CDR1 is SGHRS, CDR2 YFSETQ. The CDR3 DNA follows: TGCGCCAGCAGCTTGGAGTGGACAGGGCTAAACTACGAGCAGTACTTC. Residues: CASSLEWTGLNYEQYF.

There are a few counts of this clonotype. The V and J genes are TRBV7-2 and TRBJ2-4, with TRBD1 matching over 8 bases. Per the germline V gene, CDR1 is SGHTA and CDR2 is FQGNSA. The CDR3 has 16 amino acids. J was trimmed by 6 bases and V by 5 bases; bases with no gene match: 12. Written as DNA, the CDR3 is TGTGCCAGCAGCCCCCTCCGGACAGGGATCGGAAACATTCAGTACTTC. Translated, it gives CASSPLRTGIGNIQYF.

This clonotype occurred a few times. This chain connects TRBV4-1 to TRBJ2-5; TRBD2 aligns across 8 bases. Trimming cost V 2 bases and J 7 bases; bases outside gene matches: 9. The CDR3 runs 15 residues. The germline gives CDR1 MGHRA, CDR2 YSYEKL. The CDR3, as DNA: TGCGCCAGCAGCCAAAATCATGGTAGCGGGGCGACCCAGTACTTC. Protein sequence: CASSQNHGSGATQYF.

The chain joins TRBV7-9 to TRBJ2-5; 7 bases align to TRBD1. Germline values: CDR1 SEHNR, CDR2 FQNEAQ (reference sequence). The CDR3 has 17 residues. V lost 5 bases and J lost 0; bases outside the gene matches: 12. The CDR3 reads CASSPSRGTAYQETQYF. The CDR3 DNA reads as TGTGCCAGCAGCCCTTCCCGAGGGACAGCGTACCAAGAGACCCAGTACTTC.

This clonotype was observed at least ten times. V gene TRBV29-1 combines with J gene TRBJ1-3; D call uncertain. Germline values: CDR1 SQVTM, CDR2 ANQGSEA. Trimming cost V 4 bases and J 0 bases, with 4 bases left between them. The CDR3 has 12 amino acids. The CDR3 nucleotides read TGCAGCGTTGGGATCTCTGGAAACACCATATATTTT. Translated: CSVGISGNTIYF.

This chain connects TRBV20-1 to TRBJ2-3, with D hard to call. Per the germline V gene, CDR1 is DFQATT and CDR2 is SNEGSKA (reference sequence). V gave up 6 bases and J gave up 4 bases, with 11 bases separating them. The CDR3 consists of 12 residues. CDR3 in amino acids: CSASPGSDTQYF. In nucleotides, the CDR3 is TGCAGTGCCAGCCCCGGTTCAGATACGCAGTATTTT.

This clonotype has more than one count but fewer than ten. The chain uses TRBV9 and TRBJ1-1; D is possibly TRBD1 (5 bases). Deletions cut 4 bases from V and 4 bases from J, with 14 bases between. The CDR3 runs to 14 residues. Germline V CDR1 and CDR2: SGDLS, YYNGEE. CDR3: CASSSRGGSTEAFF. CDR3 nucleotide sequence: TGTGCCAGCAGCTCTCGGGGGGGAAGCACTGAAGCTTTCTTT.

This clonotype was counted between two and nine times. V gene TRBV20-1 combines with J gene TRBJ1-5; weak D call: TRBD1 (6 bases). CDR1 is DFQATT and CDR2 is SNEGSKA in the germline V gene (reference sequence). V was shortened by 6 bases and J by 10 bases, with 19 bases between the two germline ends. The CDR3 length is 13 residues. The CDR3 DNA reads TGCAGTGCCACCACGGACAGATTGAGACCCCAGCATTTT. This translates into CSATTDRLRPQHF.

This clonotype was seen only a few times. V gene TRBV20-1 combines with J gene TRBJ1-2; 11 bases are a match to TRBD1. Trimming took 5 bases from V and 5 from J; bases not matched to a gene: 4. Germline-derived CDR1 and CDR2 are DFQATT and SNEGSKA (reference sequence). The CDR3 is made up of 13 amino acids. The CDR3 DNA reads TGCAGTGCTGGACAGGGGGCTAGGTATGGCTACACCTTC. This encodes CSAGQGARYGYTF.